These 9 T cell receptor beta chains were all obtained from the same sample, sequenced in a study of cytomegalovirus exposure and HLA in healthy donors. TCRdb's copy holds only in-frame clones and misses some; the assay was immunoSEQ multiplex PCR. The table includes hundreds of thousands of clones, roughly 90% detected once. What was sequenced was PBMCs. These receptors were collected from a woman between 18 and 29 years old in good health and CMV-seronegative.

The chain joins TRBV15 to TRBJ1-2; perhaps TRBD1 as D (5 bases). The germline V and J ends were trimmed by 4 bases and 2 bases, with 8 bases remaining between them. Germline CDR1 and CDR2: LNHNV and YYDKDF (reference sequence). This CDR3 contains 13 residues. As DNA, the CDR3 is TGTGCCACCAGCAAAGGACACAACTATGGCTACACCTTC. This encodes CATSKGHNYGYTF.

The chain combines TRBV7-8 with TRBJ1-5, with D unresolved. This CDR3 spans 14 amino acids. The germline V gene has CDR1 SGHVS and CDR2 FQNEAQ. V lost 7 bases to trimming and J lost 6 bases, with 16 bases between them. The CDR3, as DNA: TGTGCCAGCACCCCCGGGGTATCCAGTCAGCCCCAGCATTTT. Its translation is CASTPGVSSQPQHF.

V usage is TRBV11-2 and J usage is TRBJ2-1; TRBD2 matches at 14 bases. CDR3 size: 16 residues. Germline CDR1 and CDR2: SGHAT and FQNNGV. V was clipped by 5 bases and J by 5 bases; unmatched bases: 5. CDR3: CASSKRGLAGDNEQFF. CDR3 bases: TGTGCCAGCAGCAAAAGGGGACTAGCGGGAGACAATGAGCAGTTCTTC.

V is TRBV7-9 and J is TRBJ1-2; 7 nucleotides line up with TRBD1. In germline, CDR1 is SEHNR, CDR2 FQNEAQ (reference sequence). Trimming removed 1 base from V and 3 bases from J; junction bases left unmatched: 5. The CDR3 has 15 residues. CDR3 DNA sequence: TGTGCCAGCAGCTTAGTGGGGACAGCGTACTATGGCTACACCTTC. It encodes CASSLVGTAYYGYTF.

This rearrangement joins TRBV4-1 to TRBJ1-2, with 7 bases lining up with TRBD1. The CDR3 has 16 residues. V lost 0 bases and J lost 4; bases outside the gene matches: 8. In germline, CDR1 is MGHRA, CDR2 YSYEKL. CDR3 DNA sequence: TGCGCCAGCAGCCAAGATTTTTGGGGACAGAGCTATGGCTACACCTTC. Its protein is CASSQDFWGQSYGYTF.

This clone occurred once. This sequence joins TRBV6-1 and TRBJ2-7; 10 nucleotides match TRBD2. The germline V gene has CDR1 MNHNS and CDR2 SASEGT. The CDR3 has 16 amino acids. With 4 bases clipped from V and 3 bases from J, the junction kept 9 bases outside the gene matches. CDR3 nucleotide sequence: TGTGCCAGCAGTGGACCGGGACTAGCGCGCATCTACGAGCAGTACTTC. Residues: CASSGPGLARIYEQYF.

The chain has TRBV10-1 and TRBJ2-1; TRBD2 matches at 12 bases. The CDR3 is 15 amino acids. Germline lookup yields CDR1 WNHNN and CDR2 SYGVQD (reference sequence). The trim removed 5 bases at V and 8 bases at J, leaving 7 bases unmatched. In DNA form, the CDR3 reads TGCGCCAGCAGTTGGCTAGCGGGGGGGCGAGATGAGCAGTTCTTC. Residues: CASSWLAGGRDEQFF.

The genes are TRBV27 and TRBJ2-1; maybe TRBD2 (6 bases). V was cut by 5 bases and J by 3 bases, with 17 bases left in between. This CDR3 contains 16 residues. Germline V gene sequence: CDR1 MNHEY, CDR2 SMNVEV (reference sequence). The chain's CDR3 is CASSPGPGSRYNEQFF. CDR3 DNA sequence: TGTGCCAGCAGTCCAGGCCCCGGGAGCCGCTACAATGAGCAGTTCTTC.

The chain carries TRBV5-6 and TRBJ1-1; maybe TRBD1 (5 bases). CDR3 size: 16 residues. Trimming left V 2 bases short and J 1 base short, with 15 bases between. Germline CDR1 and CDR2: SGHDT and YYEEEE. The CDR3, as DNA: TGTGCCAGCAGCTTAAGGATCGGACAAGGGAACACTGAAGCTTTCTTT. This translates into CASSLRIGQGNTEAFF.